These 24 T cell receptor beta chains were all obtained from the same sample, sequenced in a study of CD8 T cells in ankylosing spondylitis. Overall study results and limits: Characteristic of ankylosing spondylitis blood, it appeared, was a TCR beta motif comprising about 8 highly homologous variants.

TCRdb recomputed calls from the 5' RACE reads with MiXCR, one row per CDR3 protein. The sample comprises more than 650,000 distinct CDR3 sequences, approximately 10% of which are singletons, and 0.51% rests with the top ten. These receptors have no known antigen. The specimen sequenced was blood, either unsorted or a sorted T cell fraction (not recorded which). All receptors derive from a male donor with ankylosing spondylitis.

This clonotype was detected only a few times. In nucleotides, the CDR3 is TGTGCCAGCAGCACGGCGTCAGATACGCAGTATTTT. Translating it yields CASSTASDTQYF. J is TRBJ2-3 and V is TRBV6-6, with D uncertain. CDR3 length: 12 residues. Germline-derived CDR1 and CDR2 are MNHNY and SVGAGI (reference sequence). Trimming took 6 bases from V and 4 from J, leaving 8 bases between them.

This clonotype was observed a few times. The V call is TRBV7-2, the J call TRBJ1-3; D gene unclear. V lost 2 bases, J lost 14 bases, and 19 bases lay in between. Germline V gene lookup returns CDR1 SGHTA and CDR2 FQGNSA. CDR3 length equals 14 residues. CDR3 amino acids: CASSLRALGISVYF. CDR3 coding DNA: TGTGCCAGCAGCTTAAGGGCCCTCGGTATATCCGTATATTTT.

The chain recombines TRBV6-2 or TRBV6-3 with TRBJ1-2, with 7 bases aligning to TRBD1. V shed 6 bases, J shed 4 bases, and the junction held 11 bases outside the gene matches. The CDR3 extends over 15 amino acids. The V gene's germline CDR1 is MNHEY and CDR2 SVGEGT. DNA for the CDR3: TGTGCCAGCAGAACCCCGACAGGGAGGATCTATGGCTACACCTTC. It encodes CASRTPTGRIYGYTF.

The sample holds a few counts of this clonotype. V usage is TRBV6-1 and J usage is TRBJ1-2; D may be TRBD1 (6 bases). The CDR3 extends over 14 amino acids. Germline V CDR1 and CDR2: MNHNS, SASEGT. Trimming took off 10 bases at V and 0 bases at J, with 15 bases between the two ends. CDR3: CATVGGLTNYGYTF. CDR3 DNA sequence: TGTGCCACCGTGGGGGGCCTTACTAACTATGGCTACACCTTC.

The chain couples TRBV20-1 to TRBJ2-1, with 7 bases lining up with TRBD2. This CDR3 has 16 amino acids. V was pared by 5 bases and J by 3 bases, with 13 bases of the junction left unmatched. In germline, CDR1 is DFQATT, CDR2 SNEGSKA (reference sequence). The DNA for the CDR3 is TGCAGTGCTCTAGGATATGCGGGAGAAGTCTACAATGAGCAGTTCTTC. The encoded protein is CSALGYAGEVYNEQFF.

This clonotype was detected a few times. The rearrangement joins TRBV28 to TRBJ1-2; D gene unclear. Germline values: CDR1 MDHEN, CDR2 SYDVKM. V was cut by 7 bases and J by 1 base, with 10 bases left in between. The CDR3 extends over 13 amino acids. The CDR3 here is CASTTPVNYGYTF. The CDR3 nucleotides are TGTGCCAGCACCACCCCGGTTAACTATGGCTACACCTTC.

V usage is TRBV7-2 and J usage is TRBJ2-7, with D uncertain. The germline V gene encodes CDR1 SGHTA and CDR2 FQGNSA. The CDR3 length is 15 residues. V lost 5 bases, J lost 2 bases, and 16 bases lay in between. In nucleotides, the CDR3 is TGTGCCAGCAGCCCTATGATTGCAGAGACCTACGAGCAGTACTTC. Translating it yields CASSPMIAETYEQYF.

The rearrangement uses TRBV5-1 and TRBJ1-6; D unresolved. The germline V gene has CDR1 SGHRS and CDR2 YFSETQ. Trimming removed 2 bases from V and 10 bases from J, with 13 bases in between. The CDR3 has 14 amino acids. The CDR3 nucleotides are TGCGCCAGCAGCTTAGGACCCAGCGGGTCACCCCTCCACTTT. Translated, it gives CASSLGPSGSPLHF.

This clonotype was counted only a few times. The chain links TRBV4-2 to TRBJ2-5, with D unclear. The V and J ends lost 0 bases and 3 bases respectively, with 8 bases between them. The CDR3 length is 14 residues. The germline V gene encodes CDR1 LGHNA and CDR2 YNFKEQ. As DNA, the CDR3 is TGTGCCAGCAGCCAAGACTTGACTGAAGAGACCCAGTACTTC. This codes for CASSQDLTEETQYF.

This clonotype has only a few counts. The chain couples TRBV4-3 to TRBJ1-4, with 9 bases that match TRBD1. CDR3 length equals 16 residues. The trim removed 0 bases at V and 10 bases at J, leaving 9 bases unmatched. Germline V CDR1 and CDR2: LGHNA, YSLEER. CDR3 in amino acids: CASSQERTGVIGKLFF. CDR3 nucleotides: TGCGCCAGCAGCCAAGAGAGGACAGGGGTTATAGGAAAACTGTTTTTT.

In this sample, this clonotype turned up a few times. The chain combines TRBV20-1 with TRBJ2-3, with TRBD1 matching 7 bases. This CDR3 contains 14 residues. Germline CDR1 reads DFQATT; CDR2 reads SNEGSKA (reference sequence). V trimming: 4 bases; J trimming: 0 bases; junction bases outside the gene matches: 4. The CDR3 loop is CSATRQGSTDTQYF. The CDR3 bases are TGCAGTGCTACTCGACAGGGAAGCACAGATACGCAGTATTTT.

The V call is TRBV7-2, the J call TRBJ1-1; D is ambiguous. This CDR3 is built from 13 residues. Between the trimmed V and J ends, which lost 3 bases and 11 bases, there was a span of 16 bases. Germline CDR1 SGHTA, CDR2 FQGNSA. The chain's CDR3 is CASSFNEGDSAFF. CDR3 DNA: TGTGCCAGCAGCTTTAACGAAGGAGATTCGGCTTTCTTT. Drawing the rest from reference TRBV7-2 and TRBJ1-1, the complete variable domain is GAGVSQSPSNKVTEKGKDVELRCDPISGHTALYWYRQSLGQGLEFLIYFQGNSAPDKSGLPSDRFSAERTGGSVSTLTIQRTQQEDSAVYLCASSFNEGDSAFFGQGTRLTVV.

The gene calls are TRBV5-1 and TRBJ2-1, with D unclear. This CDR3 contains 14 residues. Germline lookup yields CDR1 SGHRS and CDR2 YFSETQ. V dropped 2 bases and J dropped 5 bases, with 11 bases sitting between them. The CDR3 here is CASSLGQRNNEQFF. DNA for the CDR3: TGCGCCAGCAGCTTAGGGCAGAGAAACAATGAGCAGTTCTTC.

The chain couples TRBV20-1 to TRBJ2-7, with TRBD2 matching over 13 bases. The length of the CDR3 is 15 residues. Trimming took 0 bases from V and 4 from J; bases not matched to a gene: 3. Germline V lookup: CDR1 DFQATT, CDR2 SNEGSKA (reference sequence). The CDR3 DNA reads TGCAGTGCTAGAGATCGGACTAGCGGGGGATACGAGCAGTACTTC. It encodes CSARDRTSGGYEQYF.

This chain joins TRBV20-1 and TRBJ1-1, with D unresolved. The V gene's germline CDR1 is DFQATT and CDR2 SNEGSKA (reference sequence). Trimming pared 0 bases from V and 1 base from J, leaving 12 bases between. The CDR3 covers 15 residues. The CDR3 here is CSARDRNRPNTEAFF. In DNA, the CDR3 is TGCAGTGCTAGAGATCGGAATCGGCCGAACACTGAAGCTTTCTTT.

This clonotype was detected a few times. The gene calls are TRBV5-5 and TRBJ1-1; D might be TRBD1 (5 bases). This CDR3 comprises 16 residues. The V end lost 3 bases, the J end lost 0 bases, and 15 bases lay between the germline ends. From germline, CDR1 is SGHKS and CDR2 YYEKEE (reference sequence). The DNA of the CDR3 is TGTGCCAGCAGCTGGCGGTTGGGGGACTTGAACACTGAAGCTTTCTTT. Translation gives CASSWRLGDLNTEAFF.

The chain is built from TRBV11-2 and TRBJ2-1; 13 bases are shared with TRBD2. The CDR3 is 17 amino acids. V was pared by 2 bases and J by 4 bases, with 5 bases of the junction left unmatched. Germline loops: CDR1 SGHAT, CDR2 FQNNGV. The CDR3 DNA reads TGTGCCAGCAGCTTATTACGACTAGCGGGAGGATACAATGAGCAGTTCTTC. Translation: CASSLLRLAGGYNEQFF.

This chain connects TRBV5-1 to TRBJ2-3; a possible D gene is TRBD1 (6 bases). Germline V lookup: CDR1 SGHRS, CDR2 YFSETQ. V lost 3 bases and J lost 5, with 16 bases in between. The CDR3 covers 15 residues. The CDR3: CASSSGQTAVDTQYF. The DNA for the CDR3 is TGCGCCAGCAGCTCCGGACAGACAGCGGTAGATACGCAGTATTTT.

This clonotype was seen a handful of times. The chain recombines TRBV6-5 with TRBJ2-7, with 7 bases lining up with TRBD1. V lost 4 bases, J lost 0 bases, and 3 bases stayed unmatched. This CDR3 has 14 residues. Germline CDR1 MNHEY, CDR2 SVGAGI. The CDR3 bases are TGTGCCAGCAGTTGGACAGGTAGCTCCTACGAGCAGTACTTC. The encoded protein is CASSWTGSSYEQYF.

This clonotype was seen a handful of times. The chain joins TRBV20-1 to TRBJ2-6; D might be TRBD2 (5 bases). Per germline, CDR1 DFQATT and CDR2 SNEGSKA (reference sequence). The CDR3 runs 14 residues. V lost 3 bases to trimming and J lost 4 bases, with 10 bases between them. CDR3 residues: CSASRRGGANVLTF. CDR3 DNA: TGCAGTGCTAGCCGCCGAGGGGGGGCCAACGTCCTGACTTTC.

This clonotype has only a few counts. The chain joins TRBV7-2 to TRBJ2-3; 7 nucleotides agree with TRBD2. The CDR3 has 12 residues. Germline V CDR1 and CDR2: SGHTA, FQGNSA. Germline trimming cut 5 bases from V and 7 bases from J; bases unmatched to any gene: 3. This CDR3 reads CASSRGGYTQYF. DNA of the CDR3: TGTGCCAGCAGCCGCGGGGGTTATACGCAGTATTTT.

This clonotype was seen repeatedly, ten times or more. The chain combines TRBV7-2 with TRBJ2-6; D is unresolved. The CDR3 loop spans 14 amino acids. Germline lookup yields CDR1 SGHTA and CDR2 FQGNSA. Trimming cost V 0 bases and J 3 bases, with 3 bases left between them. Here the CDR3 reads CASSLAGGANVLTF. Written as DNA, the CDR3 is TGTGCCAGCAGCTTAGCCGGTGGGGCCAACGTCCTGACTTTC. Full variable domain (rest looked up from reference TRBV7-2 and TRBJ2-6): GAGVSQSPSNKVTEKGKDVELRCDPISGHTALYWYRQSLGQGLEFLIYFQGNSAPDKSGLPSDRFSAERTGGSVSTLTIQRTQQEDSAVYLCASSLAGGANVLTFGAGSRLTVL.

The chain joins TRBV11-2 to TRBJ2-1; TRBD1 agrees at 8 bases. This CDR3 is built from 18 residues. The germline CDR1 and CDR2 sequences are SGHAT and FQNNGV. V lost 3 bases to trimming and J lost 0 bases; unmatched junction nucleotides: 10. As DNA, the CDR3 is TGTGCCAGCAGCTTCAATCCCCGGGACAGGAGCTCCTACAATGAGCAGTTCTTC. Protein: CASSFNPRDRSSYNEQFF.

The genes are TRBV6-2 or TRBV6-3 and TRBJ2-3; D call uncertain. The V gene's germline CDR1 is MNHEY and CDR2 SVGEGT. The CDR3 contains 14 residues. V was pared by 6 bases and J by 10 bases, with 20 bases between. CDR3 nucleotides: TGTGCCAGCAGACGTCGGGTCTCCCCTGGTGCGCAGTATTTT. It specifies CASRRRVSPGAQYF.